The T cell receptor beta chain under discussion was sequenced for a study of a mutant IDH1 vaccine in newly diagnosed glioma. Study information: Patients received vaccination from 4-6 weeks after radiotherapy alone, or with temozolomide cycles.

This CDR3 region has 14 residues. With V trimmed by 3 bases and J by 1 base, 0 bases remained unmatched. Germline CDR1 reads SEHNR; CDR2 reads FQNEAQ (reference sequence). Clones were read by immunoSEQ multiplex PCR, and TCRdb kept only the in-frame ones, dropping some. The sample contains roughly 130,000 clones, around three quarters of which appear only once. The study's findings and limits: Patients mounted vaccine-induced immune responses in 93.3% of cases.

Time point here: week 11, during vaccination. Vaccinated patients received 300 ug of mutant IDH1 20-mer peptide per dose, with topical imiquimod. With regard to this clone: The antigen is undetermined.

The genes are TRBV7-9 and TRBJ2-4, with TRBD2 matching 7 bases. Material: PBMCs, obtained from a glioma patient whose treatment included an IDH1 peptide vaccine. The sequence came from a man aged 35-49 years with glioma. The CDR3 protein is CASSFSGAKNIQYF. For the CDR3, the DNA is TGTGCCAGCAGCTTTAGCGGGGCCAAAAACATTCAGTACTTC.